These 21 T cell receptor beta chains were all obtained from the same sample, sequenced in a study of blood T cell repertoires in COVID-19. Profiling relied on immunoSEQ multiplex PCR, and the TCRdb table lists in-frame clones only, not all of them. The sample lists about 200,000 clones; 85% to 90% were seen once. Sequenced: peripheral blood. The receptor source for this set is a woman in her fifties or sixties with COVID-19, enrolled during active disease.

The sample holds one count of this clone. The CDR3, as DNA: TGTGCCAGCAGCTTAATCCCCACACCAAATAACAATGAGCAGTTCTTC. Translation: CASSLIPTPNNNEQFF. This chain joins TRBV7-3 and TRBJ2-1; D ambiguous. This CDR3 region has 16 residues. Trimming pared 1 base from V and 5 bases from J, leaving 15 bases between. Germline values: CDR1 SGHTA, CDR2 FQGTGA.

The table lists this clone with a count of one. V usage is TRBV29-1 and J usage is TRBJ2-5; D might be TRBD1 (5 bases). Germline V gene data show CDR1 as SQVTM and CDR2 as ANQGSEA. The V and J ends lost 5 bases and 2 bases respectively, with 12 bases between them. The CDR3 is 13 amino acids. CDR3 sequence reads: CSVTRQNQETQYF. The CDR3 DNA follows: TGCAGCGTTACTCGACAGAATCAAGAGACCCAGTACTTC.

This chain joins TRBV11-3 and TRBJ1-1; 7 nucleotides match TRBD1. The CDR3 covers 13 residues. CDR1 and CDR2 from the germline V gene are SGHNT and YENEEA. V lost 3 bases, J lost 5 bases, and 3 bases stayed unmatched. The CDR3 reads CASSLDRRTEAFF. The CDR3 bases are TGTGCCAGCAGCTTGGACAGGAGAACTGAAGCTTTCTTT.

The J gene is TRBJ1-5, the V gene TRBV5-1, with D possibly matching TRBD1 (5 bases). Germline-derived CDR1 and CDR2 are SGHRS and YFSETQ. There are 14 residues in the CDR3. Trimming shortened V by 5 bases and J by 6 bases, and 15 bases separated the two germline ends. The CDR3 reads CASSRTLGGQPQHF. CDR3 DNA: TGCGCCAGCAGTCGGACTCTGGGGGGTCAGCCCCAGCATTTT. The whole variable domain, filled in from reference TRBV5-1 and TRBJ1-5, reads KAGVTQTPRYLIKTRGQQVTLSCSPISGHRSVSWYQQTPGQGLQFLFEYFSETQRNKGNFPGRFSGRQFSNSRSEMNVSTLELGDSALYLCASSRTLGGQPQHFGDGTRLSIL.

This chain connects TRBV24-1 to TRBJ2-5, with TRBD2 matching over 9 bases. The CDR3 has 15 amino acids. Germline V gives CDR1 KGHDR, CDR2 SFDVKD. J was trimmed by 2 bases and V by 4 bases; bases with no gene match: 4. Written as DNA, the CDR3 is TGTGCCACCAGTGAGCGGGGGGGATGGCAAGAGACCCAGTACTTC. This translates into CATSERGGWQETQYF.

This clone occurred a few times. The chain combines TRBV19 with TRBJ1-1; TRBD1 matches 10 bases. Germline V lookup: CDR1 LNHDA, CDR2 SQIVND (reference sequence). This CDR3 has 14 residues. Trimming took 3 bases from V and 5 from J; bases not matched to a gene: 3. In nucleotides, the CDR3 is TGTGCCAGTAGTATGGACAGGGGGGATACTGAAGCTTTCTTT. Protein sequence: CASSMDRGDTEAFF.

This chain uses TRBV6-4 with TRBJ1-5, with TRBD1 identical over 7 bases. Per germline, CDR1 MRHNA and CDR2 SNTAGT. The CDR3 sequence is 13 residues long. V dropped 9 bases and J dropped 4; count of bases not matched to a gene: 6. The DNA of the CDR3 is TGTGCCAGTTCTACAGGGGCAAATCAGCCCCAGCATTTT. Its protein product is CASSTGANQPQHF.

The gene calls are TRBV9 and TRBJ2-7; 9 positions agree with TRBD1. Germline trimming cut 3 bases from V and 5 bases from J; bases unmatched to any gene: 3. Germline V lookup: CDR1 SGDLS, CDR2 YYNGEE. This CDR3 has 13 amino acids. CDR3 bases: TGTGCCAGCAGCGCTGGGACAGGGAACGAGCAGTACTTC. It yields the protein CASSAGTGNEQYF.

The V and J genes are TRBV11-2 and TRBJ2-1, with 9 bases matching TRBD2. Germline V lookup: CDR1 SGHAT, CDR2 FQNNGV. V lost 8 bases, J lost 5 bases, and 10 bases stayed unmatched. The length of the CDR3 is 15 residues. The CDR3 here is CASSRSGGSDNEQFF. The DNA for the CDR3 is TGTGCCAGCTCACGTAGCGGGGGATCTGACAATGAGCAGTTCTTC.

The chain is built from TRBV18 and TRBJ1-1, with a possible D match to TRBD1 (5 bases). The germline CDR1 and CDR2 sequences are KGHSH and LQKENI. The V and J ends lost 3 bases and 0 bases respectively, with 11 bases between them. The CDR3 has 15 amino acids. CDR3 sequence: CASSPTELMNTEAFF. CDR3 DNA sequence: TGTGCCAGCTCACCGACAGAACTCATGAACACTGAAGCTTTCTTT. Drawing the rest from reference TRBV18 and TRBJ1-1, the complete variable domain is NAGVMQNPRHLVRRRGQEARLRCSPMKGHSHVYWYRQLPEEGLKFMVYLQKENIIDESGMPKERFSAEFPKEGPSILRIQQVVRGDSAAYFCASSPTELMNTEAFFGQGTRLTVV.

CDR3 in DNA: TGTGCCAGCAGTCCCAGTGGACAGGGCTTTGTCAACACTGAAGCTTTCTTT. Residues: CASSPSGQGFVNTEAFF. The chain employs TRBV6-6 and TRBJ1-1; 8 nucleotides agree with TRBD1. The CDR3 has 17 residues. V dropped 5 bases and J dropped 2; count of bases not matched to a gene: 13. CDR1 is MNHNY, CDR2 SVGAGI, per germline (reference sequence).

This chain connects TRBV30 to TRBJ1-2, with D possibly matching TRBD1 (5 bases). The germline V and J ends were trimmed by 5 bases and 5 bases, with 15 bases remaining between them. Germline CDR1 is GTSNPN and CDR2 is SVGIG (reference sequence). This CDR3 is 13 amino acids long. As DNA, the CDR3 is TGTGCCTGGTTTGTGGCAGGGATGTATGGCTACACCTTC. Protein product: CAWFVAGMYGYTF. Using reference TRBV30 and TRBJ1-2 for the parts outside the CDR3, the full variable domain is SQTIHQWPATLVQPVGSPLSLECTVEGTSNPNLYWYRQAAGRGLQLLFYSVGIGQISSEVPQNLSASRPQDRQFILSSKKLLLSDSGFYLCAWFVAGMYGYTFGSGTRLTVV.

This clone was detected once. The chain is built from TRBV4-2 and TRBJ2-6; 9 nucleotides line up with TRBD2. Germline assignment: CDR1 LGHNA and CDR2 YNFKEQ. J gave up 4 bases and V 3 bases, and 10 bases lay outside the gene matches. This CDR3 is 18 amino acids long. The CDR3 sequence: CASSQVSGGPGGANVLTF. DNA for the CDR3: TGTGCCAGCAGCCAGGTTAGCGGGGGCCCCGGAGGGGCCAACGTCCTGACTTTC.

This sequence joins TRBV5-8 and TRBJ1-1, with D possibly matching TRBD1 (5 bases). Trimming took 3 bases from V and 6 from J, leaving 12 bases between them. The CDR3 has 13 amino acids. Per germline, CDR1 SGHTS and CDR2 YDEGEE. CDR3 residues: CASSWGVLAEAFF. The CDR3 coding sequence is TGTGCCAGCAGCTGGGGGGTTTTGGCTGAAGCTTTCTTT.

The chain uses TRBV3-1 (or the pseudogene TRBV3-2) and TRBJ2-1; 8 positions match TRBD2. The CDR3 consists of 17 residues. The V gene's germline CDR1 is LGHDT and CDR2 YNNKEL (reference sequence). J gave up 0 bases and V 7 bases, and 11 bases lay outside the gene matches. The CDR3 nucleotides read TGTGCCAGCAACACCCTCTCGGGGGGGAGCTCCTACAATGAGCAGTTCTTC. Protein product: CASNTLSGGSSYNEQFF.

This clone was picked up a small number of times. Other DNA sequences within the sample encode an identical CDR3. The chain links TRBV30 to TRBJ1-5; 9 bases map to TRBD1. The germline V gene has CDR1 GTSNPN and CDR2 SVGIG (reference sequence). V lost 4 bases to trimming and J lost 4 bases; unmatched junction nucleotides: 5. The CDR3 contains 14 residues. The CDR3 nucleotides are TGTGCCTGGAATGGACAGGGGCCTAATCAGCCCCAGCATTTT. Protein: CAWNGQGPNQPQHF.

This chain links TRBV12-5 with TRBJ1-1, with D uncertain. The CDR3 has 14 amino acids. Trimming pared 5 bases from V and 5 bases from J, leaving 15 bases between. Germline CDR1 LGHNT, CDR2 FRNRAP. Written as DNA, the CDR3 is TGTGCTAGTGGTCCCCCTCCAGGCGGGACTGAAGCTTTCTTT. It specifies CASGPPPGGTEAFF.

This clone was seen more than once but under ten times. CDR3 nucleotide sequence: TGTGCCAGCAGCTCCACGCTAGGCACTGAAGCTTTCTTT. Its translation: CASSSTLGTEAFF. The chain has TRBV7-9 and TRBJ1-1; D not resolved. The CDR3 has 13 residues. Germline values: CDR1 SEHNR, CDR2 FQNEAQ (reference sequence). Trimming removed 4 bases at V and 4 bases at J, with 10 bases between.

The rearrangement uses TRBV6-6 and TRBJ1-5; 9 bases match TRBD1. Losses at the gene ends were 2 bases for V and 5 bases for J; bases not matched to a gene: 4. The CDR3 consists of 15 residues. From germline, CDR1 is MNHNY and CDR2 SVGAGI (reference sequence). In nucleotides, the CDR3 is TGTGCCAGCAGTTACCCGGGACAGGGTTATCAGCCCCAGCATTTT. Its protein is CASSYPGQGYQPQHF.

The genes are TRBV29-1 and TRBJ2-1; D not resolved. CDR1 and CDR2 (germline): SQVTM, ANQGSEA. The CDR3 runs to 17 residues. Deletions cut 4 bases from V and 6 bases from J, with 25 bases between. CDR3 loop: CSVVWALLRSGPNEQFF. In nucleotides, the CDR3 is TGCAGCGTTGTCTGGGCGCTTTTACGATCCGGCCCCAATGAGCAGTTCTTC.

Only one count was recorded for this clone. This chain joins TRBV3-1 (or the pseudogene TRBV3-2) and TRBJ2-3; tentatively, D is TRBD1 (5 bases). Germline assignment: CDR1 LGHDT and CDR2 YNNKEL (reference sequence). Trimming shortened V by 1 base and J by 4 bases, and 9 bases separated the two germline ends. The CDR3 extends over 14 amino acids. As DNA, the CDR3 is TGTGCCAGCAGCCAAGTAAGGGGCTCAGATACGCAGTATTTT. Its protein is CASSQVRGSDTQYF.